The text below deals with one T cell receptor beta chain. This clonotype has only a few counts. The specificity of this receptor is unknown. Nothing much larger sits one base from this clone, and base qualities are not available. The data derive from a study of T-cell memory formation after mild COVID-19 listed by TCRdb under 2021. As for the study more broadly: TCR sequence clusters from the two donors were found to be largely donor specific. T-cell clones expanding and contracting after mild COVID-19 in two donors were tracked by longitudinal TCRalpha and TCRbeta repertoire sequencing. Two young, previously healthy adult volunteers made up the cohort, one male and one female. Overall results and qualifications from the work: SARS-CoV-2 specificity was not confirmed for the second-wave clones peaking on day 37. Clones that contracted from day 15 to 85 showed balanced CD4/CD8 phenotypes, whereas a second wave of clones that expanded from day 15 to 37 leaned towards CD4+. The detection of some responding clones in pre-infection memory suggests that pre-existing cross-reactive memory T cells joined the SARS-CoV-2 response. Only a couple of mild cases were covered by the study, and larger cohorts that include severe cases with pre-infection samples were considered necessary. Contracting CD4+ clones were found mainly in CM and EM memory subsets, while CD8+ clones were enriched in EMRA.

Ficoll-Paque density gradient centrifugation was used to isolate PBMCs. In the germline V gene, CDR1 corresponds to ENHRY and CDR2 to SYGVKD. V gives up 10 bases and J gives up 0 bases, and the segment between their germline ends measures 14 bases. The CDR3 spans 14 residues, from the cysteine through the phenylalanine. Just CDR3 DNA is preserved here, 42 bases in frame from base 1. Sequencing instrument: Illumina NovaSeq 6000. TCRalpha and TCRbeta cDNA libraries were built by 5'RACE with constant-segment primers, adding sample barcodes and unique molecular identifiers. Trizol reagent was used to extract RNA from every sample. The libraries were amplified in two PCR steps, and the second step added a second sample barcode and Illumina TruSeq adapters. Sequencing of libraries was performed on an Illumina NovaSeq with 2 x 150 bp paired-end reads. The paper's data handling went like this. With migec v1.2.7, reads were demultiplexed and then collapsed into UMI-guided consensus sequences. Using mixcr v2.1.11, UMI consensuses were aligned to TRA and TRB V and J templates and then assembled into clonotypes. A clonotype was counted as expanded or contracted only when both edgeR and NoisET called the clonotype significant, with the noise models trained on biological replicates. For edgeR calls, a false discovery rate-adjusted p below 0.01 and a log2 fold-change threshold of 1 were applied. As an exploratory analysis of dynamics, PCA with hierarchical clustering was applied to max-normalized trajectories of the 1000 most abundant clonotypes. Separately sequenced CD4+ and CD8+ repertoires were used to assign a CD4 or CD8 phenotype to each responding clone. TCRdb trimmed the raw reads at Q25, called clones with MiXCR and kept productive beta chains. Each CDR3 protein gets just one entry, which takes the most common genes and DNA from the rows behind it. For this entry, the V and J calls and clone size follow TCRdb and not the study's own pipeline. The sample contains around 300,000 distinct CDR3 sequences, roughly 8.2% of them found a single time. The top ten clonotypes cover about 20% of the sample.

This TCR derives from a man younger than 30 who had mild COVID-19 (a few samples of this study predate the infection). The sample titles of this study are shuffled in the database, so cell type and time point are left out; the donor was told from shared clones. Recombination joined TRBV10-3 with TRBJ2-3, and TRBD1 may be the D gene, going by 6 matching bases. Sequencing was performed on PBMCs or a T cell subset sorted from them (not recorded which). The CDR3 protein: CATKADRSTDTQYF. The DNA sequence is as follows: TGTGCCACCAAAGCAGACAGGAGCACAGATACGCAGTATTTT.